This T cell receptor (beta chain) was recorded in a study of blood T cells in healthy people across ages. The germline gives CDR1 DFQATT, CDR2 SNEGSKA (reference sequence). The CDR3 is 12 amino acids. Trimming at V came to 7 bases and at J to 2 bases, leaving 2 bases not matched to a gene. A second about 7 to 12 cycle PCR used barcoded and J-beta primers. One entry per CDR3 protein, called by TCRdb with MiXCR from the 5' RACE reads. This sample has over 950,000 distinct CDR3 sequences, with around two fifths found just once. The origin of this receptor is a man younger than 35 in good health. This chain joins TRBV20-1 and TRBJ2-3; 8 nucleotides line up with TRBD1. The sample taken for sequencing was blood. The DNA for the CDR3 is TGCAGTGGGACAGGGAACACAGATACGCAGTATTTT. Its translation: CSGTGNTDTQYF.